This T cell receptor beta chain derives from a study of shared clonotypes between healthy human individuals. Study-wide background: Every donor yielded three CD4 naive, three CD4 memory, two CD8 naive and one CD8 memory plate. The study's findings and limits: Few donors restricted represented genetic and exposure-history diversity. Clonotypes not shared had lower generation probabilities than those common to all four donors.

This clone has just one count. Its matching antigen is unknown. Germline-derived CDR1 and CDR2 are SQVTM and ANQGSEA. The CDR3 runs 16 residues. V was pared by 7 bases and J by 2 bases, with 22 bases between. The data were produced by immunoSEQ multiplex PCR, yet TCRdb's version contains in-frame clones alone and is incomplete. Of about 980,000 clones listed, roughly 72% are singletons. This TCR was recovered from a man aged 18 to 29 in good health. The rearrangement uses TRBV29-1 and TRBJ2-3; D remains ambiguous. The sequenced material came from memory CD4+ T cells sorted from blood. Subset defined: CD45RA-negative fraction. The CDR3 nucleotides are TGCAGCGAAAGGTGGAGCCCGATGAAAATCACAGATACGCAGTATTTT. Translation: CSERWSPMKITDTQYF.